The entry that follows covers one T cell receptor beta chain sequence. Its specificity is not known. Primers included in the PCR were 60 Vbeta and 13 Jbeta primers. TCRdb's table, derived via immunoSEQ multiplex PCR, lists solely in-frame clones and lacks some. The table lists 40,000 or so clones, about 78% of them singletons, with 3.4% in the top ten. These data belong to a study of cytomegalovirus exposure and HLA in healthy donors. Regarding the study as a whole: Further analysis was carried out later, and it showed several of the most significant clusters appearing linked to common viral pathogens.

The receptor's source is a woman aged 30 to 39 in good health and CMV-seronegative. The sample consisted of PBMCs.

CDR3 nucleotides: TGTGCCAGCAGCCCAAAGGGGGCCGGGGAGCTGTTTTTT. It yields the protein CASSPKGAGELFF. The V gene is TRBV9, the J gene TRBJ2-2; D perhaps matches TRBD1 (6 bases). V dropped 4 bases and J dropped 6 bases, with 10 bases sitting between them. The CDR3 spans 13 residues. CDR1 is SGDLS and CDR2 is YYNGEE in the germline V gene.